A selection of T cell receptor beta chains follows, all from one sample in a study of cytomegalovirus exposure and HLA in healthy donors. Produced via immunoSEQ multiplex PCR; TCRdb's table is partial and in-frame only. The sample contains 200,000 to 250,000 clones, approximately 80% of which appear only once. Specimen: PBMCs. These receptor sequences come from a woman in her twenties or thirties in good health and CMV-seropositive. The CDR3 runs from the conserved cysteine through the conserved F or W. D genes are given only for firm matches. The size field is filled for only some rows; it gives once, few, many or a size class.

v_gene,j_gene,d_gene,abundance,CDR3nt,CDR3aa
TRBV7-9,TRBJ2-5,TRBD2,NA,TGTGCCAGCAGCTTAGATTTCAGCGGGAGTGGTGTGACCCAGTACTTC,CASSLDFSGSGVTQYF
TRBV29-1,TRBJ2-5,NA,NA,TGCAGCGTTGAATCGAAAGTAAAAGAGACCCAGTACTTC,CSVESKVKETQYF
TRBV28,TRBJ1-2,TRBD1,NA,TGTGCCAGCAGGGAAGGGACAGACTATGGCTACACCTTC,CASREGTDYGYTF
TRBV2,TRBJ2-7,NA,NA,TGTGCCAGCCTTACCGAGAACGAGCAGTACTTC,CASLTENEQYF
TRBV7-2,TRBJ2-1,NA,NA,TGTGCCAGCAGCATTACCGTGGATGAGCAGTTCTTC,CASSITVDEQFF
TRBV28,TRBJ2-7,NA,NA,TGTGCCAGCAGTTTAAGGGCGATGGGGGTTGGAGAGCAGTACTTC,CASSLRAMGVGEQYF
TRBV7-9,TRBJ1-2,TRBD1,NA,TGTGCCAGCAGCGTGTCTTACAGGGGCAACTATGGCTACACCTTC,CASSVSYRGNYGYTF
TRBV7-2,TRBJ1-2,NA,NA,TGTGCCAGCAGCTTAGCGCCAGGGTCTGGCTACACCTTC,CASSLAPGSGYTF
TRBV6-5,TRBJ1-5,NA,few,TGTGCCAGCAGTAATAGGGTAGGAGGTCAGCCCCAGCATTTT,CASSNRVGGQPQHF
TRBV10-1,TRBJ2-2,NA,NA,TGCGCCAGCAGTGCGACAGGAACCACCGGGGAGCTGTTTTTT,CASSATGTTGELFF
TRBV6-5,TRBJ1-5,NA,NA,TGTGCCAGCAGTTACAACAGGGAAGTCAATCAGCCCCAGCATTTT,CASSYNREVNQPQHF
TRBV11-2,TRBJ2-1,TRBD1,NA,TGTGCCAGCAGCTTAGGGTCCCGGGACAGTCTGCGACAGTTCTTC,CASSLGSRDSLRQFF
TRBV5-6,TRBJ1-2,TRBD1,NA,TGTGCCAGCAGCTTTCCGGGACAGGGGTTGGTCTACACCTTC,CASSFPGQGLVYTF
TRBV30,TRBJ2-3,TRBD2,NA,TGTGCCTGGAATCGGGGAGGGAGCACAGATACGCAGTATTTT,CAWNRGGSTDTQYF
TRBV5-4,TRBJ1-1,TRBD1,NA,TGTGCCAGCAGCTCCTCCGGGACAGTAACTGAAGCTTTCTTT,CASSSSGTVTEAFF
TRBV9,TRBJ1-3,NA,NA,TGTGCCAGCAGCTTATTCTCCGGGGGCCGCTCTGGAAACACCATATATTTT,CASSLFSGGRSGNTIYF
TRBV6-4,TRBJ2-1,NA,NA,TGTGCCAGCAGCACAGGGCGCTCTTCCTACAATGAGCAGTTCTTC,CASSTGRSSYNEQFF
TRBV10-3,TRBJ1-1,NA,once,TGTGCCACTACAGGGAACACTGAAGCTTTCTTT,CATTGNTEAFF
TRBV5-6,TRBJ2-7,TRBD2,once,TGTGCCAGCAGCGGGATCCGGACTAGCGGGAGTCCCGAGCAGTACTTC,CASSGIRTSGSPEQYF
TRBV29-1,TRBJ2-7,TRBD2,NA,TGCAGCGTACTACTAGCGGATAGCTCCTACGAGCAGTACTTC,CSVLLADSSYEQYF
TRBV6-1,TRBJ1-1,NA,once,TGTGCCAGCAGTGATTGGGGGCCGGGGACTGAAGCTTTCTTT,CASSDWGPGTEAFF
TRBV7-3,TRBJ1-1,NA,once,TGTGCCAGCAGCTTATCAGGGACGAACACTGAAGCTTTCTTT,CASSLSGTNTEAFF
TRBV7-8,TRBJ2-1,NA,NA,TGTGCCAGCAGCTTAGGGGGCGGAGGGTACAATGAGCAGTTCTTC,CASSLGGGGYNEQFF
TRBV10-2,TRBJ2-7,NA,NA,TGCGCCAGCAGTATACAGGGCCCATACGAGCAGTACTTC,CASSIQGPYEQYF
TRBV5-1,TRBJ2-4,NA,NA,TGCGCCAGCAGCTTCACAGGGAACCAAAAAGTCATTCAGTACTTC,CASSFTGNQKVIQYF
TRBV19,TRBJ2-1,NA,NA,TGTGCCAGTAGTTTTGGCGGGGCTAGCGTGAATGAGCAGTTCTTC,CASSFGGASVNEQFF
TRBV6-5,TRBJ1-2,NA,few,TGTGCCAGCAGGCACCCAGATTACTATGGCTACACCTTC,CASRHPDYYGYTF
TRBV6-5,TRBJ1-1,TRBD1,NA,TGTGCCAGCAGTTCGCAACAGGGGGCGCGAACTGAAGCTTTCTTT,CASSSQQGARTEAFF
TRBV18,TRBJ1-1,NA,NA,TGTGCCAGCTCCCCTTACACAGGGAACACTGAAGCTTTCTTT,CASSPYTGNTEAFF
TRBV5-1,TRBJ2-2,TRBD2,NA,TGCGCCAGCAGCTTTCGCGGGAGTGCCGGGGAGCTGTTTTTT,CASSFRGSAGELFF
TRBV9,TRBJ2-1,TRBD2,NA,TGTGCCAGCAGCGTAGGGGGTAGCGGGCCCGTTTACAATGAGCAGTTCTTC,CASSVGGSGPVYNEQFF
TRBV7-9,TRBJ2-5,NA,NA,TGTGCCAGCAGCTTTCCAACAGGGCACTTACAAGAGACCCAGTACTTC,CASSFPTGHLQETQYF
TRBV10-1,TRBJ1-1,NA,few,TGCGCCAGCAGGTCCGGGAGAGAAGCTTTCTTT,CASRSGREAFF
TRBV5-1,TRBJ1-5,NA,NA,TGCGCCAGCAGGGAGACACAAAATCAGCCCCAGCATTTT,CASRETQNQPQHF
TRBV9,TRBJ1-3,NA,few,TGTGCCAGCAGCGTAGGATCAGGAAGGGCCATATATTTT,CASSVGSGRAIYF